Presented here are 20 T cell receptor beta chains from one specimen sequenced in a study of beta chain features in type 1 diabetes. All of the isolated RNA was reverse transcribed, so expressed TCRB transcripts were sequenced. Only in-frame clones appear in the TCRdb table, and some are missing; sequencing was by immunoSEQ multiplex PCR. Here the sample spans about 150,000 clones, nearly 50% being singletons. Input material: Tregs from blood. The receptors here all came from a man aged 18 to 30 in good health.

The chain joins TRBV5-1 to TRBJ1-2, with D perhaps matching TRBD1 (6 bases). The CDR3 consists of 13 residues. Germline V gives CDR1 SGHRS, CDR2 YFSETQ. Trimming removed 3 bases at V and 7 bases at J, with 13 bases between. The CDR3 DNA reads as TGCGCCAGCAGCTCTGGGACATGGGGTGGCTACACCTTC. This sequence encodes CASSSGTWGGYTF.

The chain recombines TRBV4-1 with TRBJ2-7; 9 bases match TRBD1. Trimming at V came to 2 bases and at J to 2 bases, leaving 19 bases not matched to a gene. Per the germline V gene, CDR1 is MGHRA and CDR2 is YSYEKL. CDR3 length: 20 amino acids. The CDR3 region has the DNA TGCGCCAGCAGCCAAAAACCCGGGACAGGGTTAGGTGTCAGGGCCTACGAGCAGTACTTC. This codes for CASSQKPGTGLGVRAYEQYF.

V and J are TRBV7-6 and TRBJ2-5, with a weak D call TRBD2 (6 bases). Trimming stripped 0 bases from V and 2 bases from J, with 13 bases between. This CDR3 spans 16 amino acids. Germline CDR1 and CDR2: SGHVS and FNYEAQ. The CDR3 DNA reads TGTGCCAGCAGCTTAGCGCGGGGACCGGTACAAGAGACCCAGTACTTC. Its protein product is CASSLARGPVQETQYF.

The chain employs TRBV28 and TRBJ1-2; D possibly corresponds to TRBD1 (6 bases). CDR3 length: 15 residues. Trimming left V 7 bases short and J 4 bases short, with 19 bases between. Germline CDR1 and CDR2: MDHEN and SYDVKM. The CDR3 bases are TGTGCCAGCACCGAACCAAAGGGGGTTGTCTATGGCTACACCTTC. Amino acids: CASTEPKGVVYGYTF.

Only a few counts were recorded for this clone. V and J are TRBV6-5 and TRBJ1-5; 7 bases are shared with TRBD1. The CDR3 extends over 15 amino acids. The ends lost 5 bases at V and 2 bases at J; junction bases unmatched: 6. Germline-derived CDR1 and CDR2 are MNHEY and SVGAGI. In nucleotides, the CDR3 is TGTGCCAGCAGTAGACAGGGTCATGGCAATCAGCCCCAGCATTTT. Its protein product is CASSRQGHGNQPQHF.

The V and J genes are TRBV9 and TRBJ1-1; D is ambiguous. The V end was cut by 3 bases, the J end by 2 bases, with 17 bases between. The CDR3 totals 16 residues. Germline V gene data show CDR1 as SGDLS and CDR2 as YYNGEE. The CDR3 reads CASSARAGWGNTEAFF. CDR3 sequence (DNA): TGTGCCAGCAGCGCCAGAGCGGGCTGGGGTAACACTGAAGCTTTCTTT.

This clone was counted only a few times. This chain uses TRBV4-3 with TRBJ2-1, with 13 nucleotides matching TRBD2. V gave up 4 bases and J gave up 4 bases; unmatched junction bases: 7. The CDR3 has 17 amino acids. CDR1 and CDR2 (germline): LGHNA, YSLEER. CDR3 DNA: TGCGCCAGCAGCCCACTAGCGGGGGGGCCAGGGTACAATGAGCAGTTCTTC. Translating it yields CASSPLAGGPGYNEQFF.

The chain has TRBV6-5 and TRBJ2-3; D is undetermined. CDR1 and CDR2 from the germline V gene are MNHEY and SVGAGI. The CDR3 is made up of 14 amino acids. Trimming stripped 0 bases from V and 5 bases from J, with 9 bases between. This CDR3 is CASSYSRKGDTQYF. The CDR3 region has the DNA TGTGCCAGCAGTTACTCGCGGAAAGGAGATACGCAGTATTTT.

This clone was counted a few times. The J gene is TRBJ2-1, the V gene TRBV29-1, with a possible D match to TRBD2 (6 bases). The germline V gene encodes CDR1 SQVTM and CDR2 ANQGSEA. The V gene lost 8 bases and the J gene lost 5 bases, with 13 bases spanning the gap. The CDR3 is made up of 12 amino acids. Here the CDR3 reads CSHRESNNEQFF. In DNA form, the CDR3 reads TGCAGCCACCGGGAGTCGAACAATGAGCAGTTCTTC.

DNA of the CDR3: TGTGCCAGCAGCTTCAACGGGAGAGATGAGCAGTTCTTC. It specifies CASSFNGRDEQFF. The chain couples TRBV11-2 to TRBJ2-1; tentatively, D is TRBD2 (6 bases). V shed 3 bases and J shed 8 bases, with 11 bases lying between them. Germline V lookup: CDR1 SGHAT, CDR2 FQNNGV. The CDR3 sequence is 13 residues long.

The chain joins TRBV2 to TRBJ2-1; TRBD2 aligns across 14 bases. CDR3 size: 14 residues. Germline V gene sequence: CDR1 SNHLY, CDR2 FYNNEI. V trimming: 7 bases; J trimming: 8 bases; junction bases outside the gene matches: 4. CDR3 protein: CASKGTSGSDEQFF. The CDR3 region has the DNA TGTGCCAGCAAAGGGACTAGCGGGAGTGATGAGCAGTTCTTC.

This clone was seen only once. V and J are TRBV29-1 and TRBJ1-2, with 11 bases fitting TRBD1. CDR1 and CDR2 from the germline V gene are SQVTM and ANQGSEA. V shed 5 bases and J 7 bases; nucleotides not matched to a gene: 3. This CDR3 is built from 12 residues. The CDR3 reads CSVRTGGSGYTF. The CDR3 DNA is TGCAGCGTTAGGACAGGGGGCAGTGGCTACACCTTC. Full variable domain (rest looked up from reference TRBV29-1 and TRBJ1-2): SAVISQKPSRDICQRGTSLTIQCQVDSQVTMMFWYRQQPGQSLTLIATANQGSEATYESGFVIDKFPISRPNLTFSTLTVSNMSPEDSSIYLCSVRTGGSGYTFGSGTRLTVV.

The gene calls are TRBV5-1 and TRBJ1-2; D gene uncertain. Looked up from germline, CDR1 is SGHRS and CDR2 is YFSETQ. The CDR3 sequence is 13 residues long. V lost 4 bases and J 5 bases, leaving 12 bases between the germline ends. CDR3 sequence reads: CASSPRTGYGYTF. Written as DNA, the CDR3 is TGCGCCAGCAGCCCCCGGACGGGATATGGCTACACCTTC.

The chain joins TRBV2 to TRBJ2-3; 12 bases fit TRBD2. Germline V gives CDR1 SNHLY, CDR2 FYNNEI. This CDR3 has 14 amino acids. Unmatched junction bases numbered 5, after V lost 7 bases and J lost 6 bases. The CDR3 sequence: CASTPSGRADTQYF. DNA for the CDR3: TGTGCCAGCACTCCTAGCGGGAGGGCTGATACGCAGTATTTT.

The chain is built from TRBV29-1 and TRBJ2-4; no clear D gene. Trimming shortened V by 4 bases and J by 0 bases, and 10 bases separated the two germline ends. The CDR3 is made up of 14 amino acids. The germline V gene encodes CDR1 SQVTM and CDR2 ANQGSEA. The CDR3 loop reads CSVARDIAKNIQYF. As DNA, the CDR3 is TGCAGCGTTGCCAGAGACATAGCCAAAAACATTCAGTACTTC.

The chain carries TRBV27 and TRBJ2-7, with 14 bases aligning to TRBD2. Trimming cost V 6 bases and J 5 bases; bases outside gene matches: 6. Germline-derived CDR1 and CDR2 are MNHEY and SMNVEV (reference sequence). The CDR3 runs to 15 residues. The CDR3, as DNA: TGTGCCAGCAGCCGACTAGCGGGAGGGCCCGACGAGCAGTACTTC. Translated: CASSRLAGGPDEQYF.

The chain links TRBV28 to TRBJ2-2, with D tentatively TRBD1 (7 bases). This CDR3 region has 15 residues. Germline V CDR1 and CDR2: MDHEN, SYDVKM. V dropped 5 bases and J dropped 6 bases, with 16 bases sitting between them. The CDR3 loop is CASSPPRGAAGELFF. As DNA, the CDR3 is TGTGCCAGCAGTCCGCCCAGGGGGGCGGCCGGGGAGCTGTTTTTT.

This sequence joins TRBV5-1 and TRBJ2-3, with TRBD2 as a possible D gene (6 bases). Trimming pared 3 bases from V and 0 bases from J, leaving 17 bases between. This CDR3 spans 17 amino acids. Germline lookup yields CDR1 SGHRS and CDR2 YFSETQ. The CDR3, as DNA: TGCGCCAGCAGCTACCCCCTAGCGACCACTAGCACAGATACGCAGTATTTT. Residues: CASSYPLATTSTDTQYF.

V and J are TRBV14 and TRBJ2-6; TRBD2 is a possible D gene (6 bases). Trimming took off 2 bases at V and 2 bases at J, with 7 bases between the two ends. This CDR3 spans 15 amino acids. The germline V gene has CDR1 SGHDN and CDR2 FVKESK. This chain's CDR3 is CASSQWRAGANVLTF. DNA for the CDR3: TGTGCCAGCAGCCAATGGAGGGCTGGGGCCAACGTCCTGACTTTC. Based on the CDR3 plus reference TRBV14 and TRBJ2-6, the full variable domain is EAGVTQFPSHSVIEKGQTVTLRCDPISGHDNLYWYRRVMGKEIKFLLHFVKESKQDESGMPNNRFLAERTGGTYSTLKVQPAELEDSGVYFCASSQWRAGANVLTFGAGSRLTVL.

This rearrangement joins TRBV19 to TRBJ2-3, with a possible D match to TRBD2 (7 bases). Germline CDR1 LNHDA, CDR2 SQIVND (reference sequence). The CDR3 consists of 15 residues. Trimming pared 4 bases from V and 2 bases from J, leaving 13 bases between. The CDR3 region is CASSTPAGATDTQYF. The CDR3 nucleotides read TGTGCCAGTAGTACCCCGGCGGGGGCCACAGATACGCAGTATTTT.